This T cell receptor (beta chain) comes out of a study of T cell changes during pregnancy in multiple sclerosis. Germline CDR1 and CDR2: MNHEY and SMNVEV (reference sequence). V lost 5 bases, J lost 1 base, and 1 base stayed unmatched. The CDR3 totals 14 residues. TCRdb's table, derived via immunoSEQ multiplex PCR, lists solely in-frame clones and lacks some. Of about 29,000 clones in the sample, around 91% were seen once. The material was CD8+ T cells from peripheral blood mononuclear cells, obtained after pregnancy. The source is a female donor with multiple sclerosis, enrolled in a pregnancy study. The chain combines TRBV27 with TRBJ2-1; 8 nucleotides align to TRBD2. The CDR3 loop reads CASSSGGSYNEQFF. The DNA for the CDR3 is TGTGCCAGCAGTAGCGGGGGTTCCTACAATGAGCAGTTCTTC.